This T cell receptor (beta chain) was captured in a study of regulatory T cells in long-lasting Graves disease. Overall study: Less than 3 months of antithyroid drugs had been taken by newly diagnosed Graves' patients.

Study-wide results and limits: Persistent disease preferred TRBV28, TRBJ1-2 and TRBJ2-5.

Building of the TCR beta libraries involved iRepertoire HTBI primers and Arm-PCR of CDR3 regions. TCRdb independently ran MiXCR on the multiplex PCR reads; one entry per CDR3 protein. Among around 250,000 distinct CDR3 sequences, around 19% were seen once, and the ten largest hold 14%. Trimming cost V 4 bases and J 5 bases; bases outside gene matches: 7. The CDR3 runs 14 residues. Germline-derived CDR1 and CDR2 are SGHDN and FVKESK. This clonotype has at least ten counts. As yet, its antigen is unknown. This sample's time point: newly diagnosed GD, antithyroid drugs for less than 3 months. Extracted RNA from PBMCs served as the source of the TCR library. This sample also belongs to another study, concerning T cells in Graves' hyperthyroidism and ophthalmopathy.

The V gene is TRBV14, the J gene TRBJ1-2; TRBD1 matches 7 bases. The origin of this receptor is a woman in her 30s with Graves disease. The sequencing here drew on peripheral blood mononuclear cells (PBMCs), taken at new diagnosis, from a patient treated with antithyroid drugs. The CDR3 loop is CASSPGTVGYGYTF. The CDR3, as DNA: TGTGCCAGCAGCCCAGGGACAGTTGGATATGGCTACACCTTC.